This TCR beta chain was captured by sequencing in a study of shared clonotypes between healthy human individuals. Study background: Three plates were used per donor for CD4 naive, three for CD4 memory, two for CD8 naive and one for CD8 memory.

Per germline, CDR1 MNHEY and CDR2 SVGAGI. The ends were cut back, 6 bases at V and 2 bases at J, with 14 bases in the middle. This CDR3 region has 15 residues. The table came from immunoSEQ multiplex PCR; TCRdb's copy has only in-frame clones and leaves some out. Counted here are more than 1,200,000 clones, around 98.5% occurring once; the ten biggest clones make up 0.36%. With regard to this clone: The antigen is undetermined.

Study observations and caveats: Although depth was large, rarefaction showed that sequencing of the sorted subsets was incomplete. Limited genetic and exposure-history diversity came from having few donors.

Into CD45RA+ naive and CD45RA-negative memory subsets, the CD4+ cells were split. The sequence was obtained from a man aged 30 to 39 in good health. V gene TRBV6-5 combines with J gene TRBJ1-5; D is perhaps TRBD1 (6 bases). Sequencing was done on a sample of naive CD4+ T cells sorted from blood. Subset noted: CD45RA+ positively selected. The CDR3 reads CASSPRGVRNQPQHF. DNA of the CDR3: TGTGCCAGCAGCCCTAGGGGGGTTCGCAATCAGCCCCAGCATTTT.